This TCR beta chain is from a study of a mutant IDH1 vaccine in newly diagnosed glioma. Study-level information: Commencement of vaccination occurred 4-6 weeks following radiotherapy alone, or concurrently with temozolomide cycles. Beforehand, treatment had been radiotherapy, temozolomide, or both; the majority received both.

Time point specified: week 5, during vaccination. Doses comprised 300 ug of mutant IDH1 20-mer peptide each, plus topical imiquimod. There are 14 residues in the CDR3. Germline CDR1 reads SNHLY; CDR2 reads FYNNEI. V was cut by 5 bases and J by 4 bases, with 14 bases left in between. This clone was counted only a few times. What it recognizes is unknown. The protocol was immunoSEQ multiplex PCR, while the TCRdb copy is restricted to in-frame clones and leaves out a portion. The data hold some 51,000 clones, with 78% observed a single time. The receptor was derived from a woman in her thirties or forties with glioma. The V call is TRBV2, the J call TRBJ1-2, with TRBD1 as a possible D gene (5 bases). Here the sequenced sample was PBMCs, taken from a glioma patient whose treatment included an IDH1 peptide vaccine. The CDR3 protein is CASSPSTALYGYTF. The DNA for the CDR3 is TGTGCCAGCAGTCCATCGACAGCCCTCTATGGCTACACCTTC.